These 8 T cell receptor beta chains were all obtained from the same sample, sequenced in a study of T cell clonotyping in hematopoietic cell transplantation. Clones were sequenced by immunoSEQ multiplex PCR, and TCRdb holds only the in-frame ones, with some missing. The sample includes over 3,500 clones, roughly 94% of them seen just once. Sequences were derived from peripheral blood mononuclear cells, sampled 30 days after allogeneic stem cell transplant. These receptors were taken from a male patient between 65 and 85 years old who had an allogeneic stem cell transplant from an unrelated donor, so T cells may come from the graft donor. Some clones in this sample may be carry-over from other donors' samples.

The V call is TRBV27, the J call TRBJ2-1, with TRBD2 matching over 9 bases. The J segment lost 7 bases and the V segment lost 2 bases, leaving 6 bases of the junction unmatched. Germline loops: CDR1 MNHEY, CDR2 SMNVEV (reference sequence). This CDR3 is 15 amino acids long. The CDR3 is CASSLVSGSFNEQFF. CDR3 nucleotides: TGTGCCAGCAGTTTAGTTAGCGGGAGTTTTAATGAGCAGTTCTTC.

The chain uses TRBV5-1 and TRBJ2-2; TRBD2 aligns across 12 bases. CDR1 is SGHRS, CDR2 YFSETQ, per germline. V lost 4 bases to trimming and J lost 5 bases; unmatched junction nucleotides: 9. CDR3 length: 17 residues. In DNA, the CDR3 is TGCGCCAGCAGCGACGCACTAGCGGGAGGCCTGACCGGGGAGCTGTTTTTT. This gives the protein CASSDALAGGLTGELFF.

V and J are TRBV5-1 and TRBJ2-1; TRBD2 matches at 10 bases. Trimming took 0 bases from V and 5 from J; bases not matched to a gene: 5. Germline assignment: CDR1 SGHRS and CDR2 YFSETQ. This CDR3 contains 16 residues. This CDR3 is CASSLVWTSGNNEQFF. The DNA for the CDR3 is TGCGCCAGCAGCTTGGTTTGGACTAGCGGAAACAATGAGCAGTTCTTC.

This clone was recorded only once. CDR3 nucleotides: TGTGCCAGCAGTTTTTCAGGAGGCACTGATCAGCCCCAGCATTTT. Protein: CASSFSGGTDQPQHF. V is TRBV28 and J is TRBJ1-5, with D uncertain. The V end was cut by 3 bases, the J end by 5 bases, with 14 bases between. The CDR3 has 15 amino acids. Germline V gives CDR1 MDHEN, CDR2 SYDVKM.

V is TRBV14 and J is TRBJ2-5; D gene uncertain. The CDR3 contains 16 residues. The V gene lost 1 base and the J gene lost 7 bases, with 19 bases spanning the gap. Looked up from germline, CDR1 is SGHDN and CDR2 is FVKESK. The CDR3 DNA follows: TGTGCCAGCAGCCAAGCATCGGGCCATAGAGGTTGGACCCAGTACTTC. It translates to CASSQASGHRGWTQYF.

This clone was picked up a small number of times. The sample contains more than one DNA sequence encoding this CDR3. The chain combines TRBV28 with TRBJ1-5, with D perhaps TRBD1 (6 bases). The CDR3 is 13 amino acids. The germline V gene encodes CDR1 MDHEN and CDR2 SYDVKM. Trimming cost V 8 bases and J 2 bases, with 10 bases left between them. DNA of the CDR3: TGTGCCAGCCAGTACAGGGGCAATCAGCCCCAGCATTTT. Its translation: CASQYRGNQPQHF.

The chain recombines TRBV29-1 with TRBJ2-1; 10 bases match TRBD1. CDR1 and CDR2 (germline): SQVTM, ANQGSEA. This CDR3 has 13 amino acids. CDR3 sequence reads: CTTGTGDAGEQFF. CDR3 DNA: TGCACCACTGGGACAGGGGACGCGGGTGAGCAGTTCTTC.

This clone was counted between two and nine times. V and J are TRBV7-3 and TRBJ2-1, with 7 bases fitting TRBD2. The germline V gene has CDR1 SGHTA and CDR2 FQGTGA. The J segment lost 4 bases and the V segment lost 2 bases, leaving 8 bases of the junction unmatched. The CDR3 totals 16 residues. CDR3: CASSLVASGGYNEQFF. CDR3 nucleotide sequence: TGTGCCAGCAGCTTAGTTGCTAGCGGAGGGTACAATGAGCAGTTCTTC.